Below are 23 T cell receptor beta chains sequenced from a single sample in a study of T cell responses to AZD1222 COVID-19 vaccine. TCRdb keeps only in-frame clones here, not all; method: immunoSEQ multiplex PCR. The table lists tens of thousands of clones, around 87% of them singletons, with roughly 4.7% in the top ten. This sample comprised peripheral blood, obtained on day 0 of MenACWY control vaccination. These receptor sequences come from an adult in good health.

The chain couples TRBV6-5 to TRBJ1-4; D may be TRBD1 (5 bases). The CDR3 is made up of 14 amino acids. Per germline, CDR1 MNHEY and CDR2 SVGAGI. V lost 4 bases, J lost 4 bases, and 10 bases lay in between. The CDR3 loop reads CASSLGLINEKLFF. The CDR3 nucleotides read TGTGCCAGCAGTTTGGGACTGATTAATGAAAAACTGTTTTTT.

This clone has more than one count but fewer than ten. The chain is built from TRBV10-3 and TRBJ1-1; D gene ambiguous. Germline V gene lookup returns CDR1 ENHRY and CDR2 SYGVKD. The CDR3 length is 14 residues. Trimming shortened V by 2 bases and J by 0 bases, and 7 bases separated the two germline ends. This CDR3 reads CAISEGFMNTEAFF. The CDR3 DNA sequence: TGTGCCATCAGTGAGGGGTTCATGAACACTGAAGCTTTCTTT.

The chain joins TRBV6-5 to TRBJ2-5; D perhaps matches TRBD1 (6 bases). CDR1 is MNHEY, CDR2 SVGAGI, per germline. Trimming removed 0 bases at V and 5 bases at J, with 13 bases between. This CDR3 has 15 residues. The CDR3 DNA follows: TGTGCCAGCAGTTACTCGGGACAATTGGGGGAGACCCAGTACTTC. It is translated as CASSYSGQLGETQYF.

The DNA of the CDR3 is TGTGCCAGCAGGCCTGATGTTCGAGGGACAGGGATCTATGGCTACACCTTC. It codes for CASRPDVRGTGIYGYTF. V usage is TRBV11-2 and J usage is TRBJ1-2; 9 nucleotides align to TRBD1. CDR1 SGHAT and CDR2 FQNNGV come from the germline V gene. This CDR3 spans 17 amino acids. Trimming at V came to 6 bases and at J to 4 bases, leaving 15 bases not matched to a gene. The complete variable domain, with remaining parts taken from reference TRBV11-2 and TRBJ1-2, reads EAGVAQSPRYKIIEKRQSVAFWCNPISGHATLYWYQQILGQGPKLLIQFQNNGVVDDSQLPKDRFSAERLKGVDSTLKIQPAKLEDSAVYLCASRPDVRGTGIYGYTFGSGTRLTVV.

The chain carries TRBV30 and TRBJ2-1, with 7 bases identical to TRBD1. Germline assignment: CDR1 GTSNPN and CDR2 SVGIG (reference sequence). Trimming cost V 3 bases and J 2 bases; bases outside gene matches: 7. CDR3 length equals 15 residues. For the CDR3, the DNA is TGTGCCTGGAGATTCCGGGACAGACCCTACAATGAGCAGTTCTTC. It codes for CAWRFRDRPYNEQFF.

The chain joins TRBV7-2 to TRBJ2-6; no clear D. Deletions cut 1 base from V and 1 base from J, with 5 bases between. There are 15 residues in the CDR3. Germline V lookup: CDR1 SGHTA, CDR2 FQGNSA. The CDR3 DNA follows: TGTGCCAGCAGCTTAGGAGTATCTGGGGCCAACGTCCTGACTTTC. It yields the protein CASSLGVSGANVLTF.

The CDR3 loop reads CSASQSNQPQHF. The CDR3 nucleotides read TGCAGTGCTAGTCAGAGCAATCAGCCCCAGCATTTT. The chain carries TRBV20-1 and TRBJ1-5; the D is unclear. V was cut by 3 bases and J by 1 base, with 4 bases left in between. Germline CDR1 is DFQATT and CDR2 is SNEGSKA (reference sequence). The CDR3 totals 12 residues.

The J gene is TRBJ1-1, the V gene TRBV29-1; D is uncertain. V lost 5 bases to trimming and J lost 4 bases, with 17 bases between them. Germline V gene lookup returns CDR1 SQVTM and CDR2 ANQGSEA. This CDR3 spans 14 amino acids. The CDR3 nucleotides are TGCAGCGTTTCGGTAACCCTGAAGGCCACTGAAGCTTTCTTT. Residues: CSVSVTLKATEAFF.

The rearrangement uses TRBV7-9 and TRBJ2-5, with D uncertain. Deletions cut 3 bases from V and 5 bases from J, with 7 bases between. The V gene's germline CDR1 is SEHNR and CDR2 FQNEAQ (reference sequence). This CDR3 spans 12 amino acids. In nucleotides, the CDR3 is TGTGCCAGCAGCTTCGACACGGAGACCCAGTACTTC. It specifies CASSFDTETQYF.

This clone showed up just a few times. This sequence joins TRBV7-2 and TRBJ1-5; D is ambiguous. Per the germline V gene, CDR1 is SGHTA and CDR2 is FQGNSA. With 2 bases removed from V and 2 bases from J, the gap between germline ends came to 16 bases. The CDR3 length is 17 residues. This CDR3 is CASSLKSGERGNQPQHF. The CDR3 region has the DNA TGTGCCAGCAGCTTAAAGAGCGGGGAGCGAGGCAATCAGCCCCAGCATTTT.

This clone has just a few counts. This sequence joins TRBV10-3 and TRBJ1-2; the D is unclear. Looked up from germline, CDR1 is ENHRY and CDR2 is SYGVKD. Trimming pared 3 bases from V and 4 bases from J, leaving 9 bases between. This CDR3 is built from 13 residues. The CDR3 sequence is CAISEGQSYGYTF. CDR3 sequence (DNA): TGTGCCATCAGTGAAGGGCAGAGCTATGGCTACACCTTC.

The chain couples TRBV28 to TRBJ1-5; no definite D call. Trimming removed 2 bases at V and 4 bases at J, with 12 bases between. The germline V gene encodes CDR1 MDHEN and CDR2 SYDVKM. The CDR3 totals 15 residues. CDR3 bases: TGTGCCAGCAGTTTACCGGCAGGTGTAAATCAGCCCCAGCATTTT. Its translation: CASSLPAGVNQPQHF.

The genes are TRBV28 and TRBJ2-7, with 9 bases that match TRBD1. This CDR3 region has 15 residues. CDR1 MDHEN and CDR2 SYDVKM come from the germline V gene. Trimming cost V 6 bases and J 5 bases; bases outside gene matches: 11. CDR3: CASSRRDRDSHEQYF. As DNA, the CDR3 is TGTGCCAGCAGCCGGAGGGACAGGGACTCTCACGAGCAGTACTTC.

This rearrangement joins TRBV24-1 to TRBJ2-2; TRBD1 aligns across 8 bases. Trimming at V came to 7 bases and at J to 0 bases, leaving 3 bases not matched to a gene. Germline CDR1 reads KGHDR; CDR2 reads SFDVKD. CDR3 length equals 15 residues. CDR3 DNA sequence: TGTGCCACCAGGAGGACAGGGACGAACACCGGGGAGCTGTTTTTT. Translation gives CATRRTGTNTGELFF.

The CDR3 loop is CASSRLAGGYNTGELFF. The CDR3 coding sequence is TGTGCCAGCAGCAGACTAGCGGGAGGATACAACACCGGGGAGCTGTTTTTT. V is TRBV11-2 and J is TRBJ2-2, with TRBD2 matching over 13 bases. CDR1 is SGHAT, CDR2 FQNNGV, per germline. This CDR3 is 17 amino acids long. V lost 5 bases, J lost 2 bases, and 5 bases stayed unmatched.

The chain links TRBV7-6 to TRBJ1-1; no clear D gene. V lost 1 base to trimming and J lost 4 bases, with 13 bases between them. Germline V lookup: CDR1 SGHVS, CDR2 FNYEAQ. This CDR3 comprises 15 residues. CDR3 DNA sequence: TGTGCCAGCAGCTTAGGGGATGAATGGGGCACTGAAGCTTTCTTT. This translates into CASSLGDEWGTEAFF.

V and J are TRBV5-6 and TRBJ2-7, with TRBD1 as a possible D gene (6 bases). V lost 4 bases to trimming and J lost 3 bases, with 14 bases between them. The CDR3 spans 14 residues. The germline CDR1 and CDR2 sequences are SGHDT and YYEEEE. Written as DNA, the CDR3 is TGTGCCAGCAGCCATCCGGGACAATTCTACGAGCAGTACTTC. Protein product: CASSHPGQFYEQYF.

This clone was recorded only once. The chain employs TRBV19 and TRBJ1-5; 12 bases fit TRBD1. The J segment lost 0 bases and the V segment lost 1 base, leaving 4 bases of the junction unmatched. CDR3 length equals 18 residues. CDR1 and CDR2 from the germline V gene are LNHDA and SQIVND (reference sequence). CDR3 sequence: CASSIAGTGGISNQPQHF. DNA for the CDR3: TGTGCCAGTAGTATAGCCGGGACAGGGGGCATTAGCAATCAGCCCCAGCATTTT.

DNA for the CDR3: TGTGCCAGCAGCTTAGTCGACAGGGGTGGAGAAAAACTGTTTTTT. Its protein product is CASSLVDRGGEKLFF. The gene calls are TRBV7-2 and TRBJ1-4, with TRBD1 matching 8 bases. CDR1 is SGHTA and CDR2 is FQGNSA in the germline V gene. The ends lost 1 base at V and 8 bases at J; junction bases unmatched: 6. The CDR3 extends over 15 amino acids.

V and J are TRBV5-1 and TRBJ2-7, with TRBD1 matching 10 bases. CDR1 is SGHRS, CDR2 YFSETQ, per germline. Unmatched junction bases numbered 9, after V lost 0 bases and J lost 6 bases. This CDR3 comprises 16 residues. The CDR3 region has the DNA TGCGCCAGCAGCTTGGAGGGACAGGGGTCCGTCCTCGAGCAGTACTTC. This sequence encodes CASSLEGQGSVLEQYF.

The chain recombines TRBV3-1 (or the pseudogene TRBV3-2) with TRBJ2-7, with D tentatively TRBD1 or TRBD2 (5 bases each). The CDR3 totals 14 residues. Germline V gene lookup returns CDR1 LGHDT and CDR2 YNNKEL (reference sequence). Trimming removed 8 bases at V and 0 bases at J, with 14 bases between. CDR3 protein: CASSGTGSSYEQYF. As DNA, the CDR3 is TGTGCCAGCTCCGGGACGGGGAGCTCCTACGAGCAGTACTTC.

The genes are TRBV9 and TRBJ2-7; TRBD2 aligns across 12 bases. Germline CDR1 reads SGDLS; CDR2 reads YYNGEE. The CDR3 has 14 amino acids. Trimming took 5 bases from V and 3 from J; bases not matched to a gene: 3. CDR3 bases: TGTGCCAGCAGTCTAGCGGGAGGGGACTACGAGCAGTACTTC. Translating it yields CASSLAGGDYEQYF.

This chain links TRBV7-2 with TRBJ2-5; no definite D call. V lost 4 bases, J lost 4 bases, and 13 bases lay in between. CDR1 SGHTA and CDR2 FQGNSA come from the germline V gene. This CDR3 spans 14 amino acids. The CDR3 coding sequence is TGTGCCAGCAGCTCTCCCTCGAGGCTAGAGACCCAGTACTTC. Protein sequence: CASSSPSRLETQYF.